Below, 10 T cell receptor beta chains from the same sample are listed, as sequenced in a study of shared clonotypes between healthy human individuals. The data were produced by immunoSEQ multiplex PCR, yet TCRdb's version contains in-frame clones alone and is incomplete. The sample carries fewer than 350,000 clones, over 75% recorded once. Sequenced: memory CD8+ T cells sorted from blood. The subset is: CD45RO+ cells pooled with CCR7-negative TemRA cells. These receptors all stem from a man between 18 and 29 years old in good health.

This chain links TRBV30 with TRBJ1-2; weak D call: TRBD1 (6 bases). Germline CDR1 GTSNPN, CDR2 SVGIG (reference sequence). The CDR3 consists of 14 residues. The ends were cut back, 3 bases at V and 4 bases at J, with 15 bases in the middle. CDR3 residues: CAWREQGLGYGYTF. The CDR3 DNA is TGTGCCTGGAGAGAACAGGGCCTTGGCTATGGCTACACCTTC.

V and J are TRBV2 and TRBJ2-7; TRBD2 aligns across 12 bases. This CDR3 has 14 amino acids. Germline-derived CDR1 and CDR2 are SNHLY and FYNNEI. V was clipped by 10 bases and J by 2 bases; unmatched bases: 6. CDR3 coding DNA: TGTGCCATCACGACTAGCGGGGGAACCTACGAGCAGTACTTC. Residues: CAITTSGGTYEQYF.

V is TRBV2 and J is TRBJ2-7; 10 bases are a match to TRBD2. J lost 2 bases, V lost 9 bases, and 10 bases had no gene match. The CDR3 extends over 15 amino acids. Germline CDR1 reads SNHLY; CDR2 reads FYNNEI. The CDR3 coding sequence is TGTGCCAGTGGGGTACTAGCGGGAACCCCCTACGAGCAGTACTTC. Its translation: CASGVLAGTPYEQYF.

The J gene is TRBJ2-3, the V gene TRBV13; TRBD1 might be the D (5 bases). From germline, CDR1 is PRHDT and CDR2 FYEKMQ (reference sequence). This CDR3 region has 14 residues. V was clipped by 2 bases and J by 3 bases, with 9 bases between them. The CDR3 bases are TGTGCCAGCAGCTTAACAGGTTCAACAGATACGCAGTATTTT. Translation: CASSLTGSTDTQYF.

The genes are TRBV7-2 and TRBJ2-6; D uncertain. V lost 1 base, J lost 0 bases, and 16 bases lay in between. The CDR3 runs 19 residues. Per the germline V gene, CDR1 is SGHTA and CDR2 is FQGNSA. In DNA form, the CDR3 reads TGTGCCAGCAGCTTAGAGGCAGGATACACAATCTCTGGGGCCAACGTCCTGACTTTC. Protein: CASSLEAGYTISGANVLTF. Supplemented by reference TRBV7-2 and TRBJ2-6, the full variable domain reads GAGVSQSPSNKVTEKGKDVELRCDPISGHTALYWYRQSLGQGLEFLIYFQGNSAPDKSGLPSDRFSAERTGGSVSTLTIQRTQQEDSAVYLCASSLEAGYTISGANVLTFGAGSRLTVL.

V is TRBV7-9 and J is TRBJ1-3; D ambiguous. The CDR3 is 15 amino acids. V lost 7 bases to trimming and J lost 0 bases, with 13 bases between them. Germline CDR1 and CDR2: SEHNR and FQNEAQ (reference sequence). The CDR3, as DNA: TGTGCCAGCACCGAATGGGTCAGCTCTGGAAACACCATATATTTT. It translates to CASTEWVSSGNTIYF.

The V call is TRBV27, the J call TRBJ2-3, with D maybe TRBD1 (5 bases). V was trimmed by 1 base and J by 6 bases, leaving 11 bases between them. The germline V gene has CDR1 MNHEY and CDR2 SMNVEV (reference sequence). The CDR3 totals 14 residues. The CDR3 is CASSLYRTGDTQYF. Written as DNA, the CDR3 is TGTGCCAGCAGTTTATACAGGACCGGGGATACGCAGTATTTT.

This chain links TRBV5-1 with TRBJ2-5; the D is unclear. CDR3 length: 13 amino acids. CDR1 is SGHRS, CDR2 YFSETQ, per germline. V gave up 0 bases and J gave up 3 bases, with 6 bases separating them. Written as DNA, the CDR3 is TGCGCCAGCAGCTTGGGTCCGGAAGAGACCCAGTACTTC. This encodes CASSLGPEETQYF.

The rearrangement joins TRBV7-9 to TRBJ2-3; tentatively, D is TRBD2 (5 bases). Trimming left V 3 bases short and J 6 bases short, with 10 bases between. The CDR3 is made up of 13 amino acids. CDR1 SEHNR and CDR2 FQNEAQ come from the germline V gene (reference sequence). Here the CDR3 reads CASSFIRGDTQYF. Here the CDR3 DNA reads TGTGCCAGCAGCTTTATCAGAGGGGATACGCAGTATTTT.

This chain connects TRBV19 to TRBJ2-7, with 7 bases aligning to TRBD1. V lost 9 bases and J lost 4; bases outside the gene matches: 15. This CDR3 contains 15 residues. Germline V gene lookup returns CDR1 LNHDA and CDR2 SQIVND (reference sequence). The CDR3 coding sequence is TGTGCCAGCGGCCGAGGGAGACAGGGAACATACGAGCAGTACTTC. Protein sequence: CASGRGRQGTYEQYF.